Shown below are 13 T cell receptor beta chains from a single sample sequenced in a study of T cell changes during pregnancy in multiple sclerosis. TCRdb's copy holds only in-frame clones and misses some; the assay was immunoSEQ multiplex PCR. The sample shows around 70,000 clones, approximately 90% of them seen only once. Source: peripheral blood, taken after pregnancy. The receptor set was obtained from a female donor with multiple sclerosis, enrolled in a pregnancy study.

V gene TRBV19 combines with J gene TRBJ1-3, with D uncertain. This CDR3 comprises 17 residues. Germline assignment: CDR1 LNHDA and CDR2 SQIVND (reference sequence). V was pared by 0 bases and J by 0 bases, with 12 bases between. This CDR3 is CASSIETRVSSGNTIYF. The CDR3 DNA is TGTGCCAGTAGTATAGAAACTCGGGTGAGCTCTGGAAACACCATATATTTT.

V gene TRBV5-4 combines with J gene TRBJ2-5; 8 nucleotides agree with TRBD2. The CDR3 is 16 amino acids. With V trimmed by 2 bases and J by 2 bases, 8 bases remained unmatched. Looked up from germline, CDR1 is SGHNT and CDR2 is YYREEE (reference sequence). The CDR3 DNA reads TGTGCCAGCAGCTTAGGAGGACTAGCTGGTCAAGAGACCCAGTACTTC. This sequence encodes CASSLGGLAGQETQYF.

The J gene is TRBJ2-1, the V gene TRBV7-9; tentatively, D is TRBD2 (6 bases). CDR1 is SEHNR, CDR2 FQNEAQ, per germline (reference sequence). The CDR3 has 12 amino acids. V dropped 3 bases and J dropped 8 bases, with 8 bases sitting between them. In nucleotides, the CDR3 is TGTGCCAGCAGCTTCGCTAGCGATGAGCAGTTCTTC. As protein: CASSFASDEQFF.

This chain uses TRBV7-2 with TRBJ1-3; possible D gene TRBD1, 5 bases. Germline values: CDR1 SGHTA, CDR2 FQGNSA. The CDR3 is made up of 16 amino acids. V was cut by 2 bases and J by 7 bases, with 18 bases left in between. The DNA for the CDR3 is TGTGCCAGCAGCTTATCCCCCGGGGGAGAGGGGAACACCATATATTTT. Protein sequence: CASSLSPGGEGNTIYF.

This chain joins TRBV7-8 and TRBJ2-2; TRBD2 agrees at 8 bases. With 6 bases clipped from V and 5 bases from J, the junction kept 5 bases outside the gene matches. The CDR3 loop spans 14 amino acids. The V gene's germline CDR1 is SGHVS and CDR2 FQNEAQ. The CDR3, as DNA: TGTGCCAGCAGACTAGCGGTGGGGACCGGGGAGCTGTTTTTT. Protein sequence: CASRLAVGTGELFF. Looking up the rest from reference TRBV7-8 and TRBJ2-2 gives the full variable domain: GAGVSQSPRYKVAKRGQDVALRCDPISGHVSLFWYQQALGQGPEFLTYFQNEAQLDKSGLPSDRFFAERPEGSVSTLKIQRTQQEDSAVYLCASRLAVGTGELFFGEGSRLTVL.

This chain links TRBV2 with TRBJ1-5; D remains unclear. CDR1 SNHLY and CDR2 FYNNEI come from the germline V gene. Trimming removed 1 base from V and 4 bases from J, with 11 bases in between. This CDR3 has 15 residues. The CDR3 here is CASSEGGSVNQPQHF. In nucleotides, the CDR3 is TGTGCCAGCAGTGAAGGTGGGAGTGTAAATCAGCCCCAGCATTTT.

J is TRBJ2-2 and V is TRBV5-1; TRBD2 is a possible D gene (7 bases). The ends were cut back, 1 base at V and 5 bases at J, with 18 bases in the middle. In germline, CDR1 is SGHRS, CDR2 YFSETQ. This CDR3 spans 17 amino acids. For the CDR3, the DNA is TGCGCCAGCAGCTTGCAGGGGCGGGAGTCCAGAACCGGGGAGCTGTTTTTT. As protein: CASSLQGRESRTGELFF. The variable domain in full, completed from reference TRBV5-1 and TRBJ2-2, reads KAGVTQTPRYLIKTRGQQVTLSCSPISGHRSVSWYQQTPGQGLQFLFEYFSETQRNKGNFPGRFSGRQFSNSRSEMNVSTLELGDSALYLCASSLQGRESRTGELFFGEGSRLTVL.

The chain combines TRBV25-1 with TRBJ1-6; D call uncertain. The CDR3 has 16 residues. With 0 bases removed from V and 0 bases from J, the gap between germline ends came to 6 bases. Germline CDR1 MGHDK, CDR2 SYGVNS. This chain's CDR3 is CASSEYGSSYNSPLHF. The CDR3 DNA follows: TGTGCCAGCAGTGAATACGGGAGCTCCTATAATTCACCCCTCCACTTT. Full variable domain (rest looked up from reference TRBV25-1 and TRBJ1-6): EADIYQTPRYLVIGTGKKITLECSQTMGHDKMYWYQQDPGMELHLIHYSYGVNSTEKGDLSSESTVSRIRTEHFPLTLESARPSHTSQYLCASSEYGSSYNSPLHFGNGTRLTVT.

The genes are TRBV18 and TRBJ2-7; tentative D call: TRBD1 (5 bases). Per germline, CDR1 KGHSH and CDR2 LQKENI. CDR3 size: 14 residues. Between the trimmed V and J ends, which lost 6 bases and 3 bases, there was a span of 15 bases. CDR3 nucleotide sequence: TGTGCCAGCTCTATTTACGGACAACACTACGAGCAGTACTTC. Its protein product is CASSIYGQHYEQYF.

The CDR3 loop is CASSPYDSSNQPQHF. The DNA of the CDR3 is TGTGCCAGCAGCCCGTATGACAGTAGCAATCAGCCCCAGCATTTT. This rearrangement joins TRBV7-8 to TRBJ1-5, with a tentative D call TRBD1 (5 bases). The CDR3 is made up of 15 amino acids. V lost 5 bases, J lost 0 bases, and 11 bases lay in between. Germline V gene lookup returns CDR1 SGHVS and CDR2 FQNEAQ.

This chain connects TRBV10-3 to TRBJ2-3, with TRBD2 matching 9 bases. V lost 7 bases and J lost 3; bases outside the gene matches: 2. This CDR3 comprises 13 residues. Germline V gives CDR1 ENHRY, CDR2 SYGVKD. In DNA form, the CDR3 reads TGTGCCATCATGGCGGGAGGGACAGATACGCAGTATTTT. Protein product: CAIMAGGTDTQYF.

The chain employs TRBV9 and TRBJ1-2, with D hard to call. The CDR3 consists of 12 residues. V lost 2 bases to trimming and J lost 8 bases, with 10 bases between them. From germline, CDR1 is SGDLS and CDR2 YYNGEE. This CDR3 reads CASSVAGKGYTF. The CDR3 region has the DNA TGTGCCAGCAGCGTCGCCGGGAAGGGCTACACCTTC.

As DNA, the CDR3 is TGCGCCAGCAGCCGAGGACTTGGCACAGATACGCAGTATTTT. Amino acids: CASSRGLGTDTQYF. This chain connects TRBV4-1 to TRBJ2-3, with D perhaps matching TRBD2 (5 bases). Trimming stripped 4 bases from V and 1 base from J, with 9 bases between. CDR3 length equals 14 residues. Per germline, CDR1 MGHRA and CDR2 YSYEKL.